These 21 T cell receptor beta chains originate from one sample sequenced in a study of blood T cell repertoires in COVID-19. Clones were sequenced by immunoSEQ multiplex PCR, and TCRdb holds only the in-frame ones, with some missing. The data contain about 210,000 clones, roughly 89% of them singletons. The source material was PBMCs or T cells enriched from blood (not recorded which). These TCRs come from a man between 18 and 35 years old with acute COVID-19.

The chain uses TRBV7-2 and TRBJ2-5; 9 bases map to TRBD1. CDR3 size: 16 residues. Germline V gives CDR1 SGHTA, CDR2 FQGNSA. V dropped 7 bases and J dropped 5; count of bases not matched to a gene: 14. The CDR3 DNA reads TGTGCCAGCACCCCAAGTTGGGACAGGGCTTACGAGACCCAGTACTTC. As protein: CASTPSWDRAYETQYF.

The genes are TRBV27 and TRBJ1-4, with TRBD1 as a possible D gene (6 bases). The CDR3 has 14 residues. Germline V gives CDR1 MNHEY, CDR2 SMNVEV (reference sequence). V gave up 6 bases and J gave up 3 bases, with 11 bases separating them. The CDR3 DNA is TGTGCCAGCAGGGGGGGGGCGGCTAATGAAAAACTGTTTTTT. This codes for CASRGGAANEKLFF.

The J gene is TRBJ2-1, the V gene TRBV16, with 10 bases lining up with TRBD1. Germline V gene lookup returns CDR1 KGHSY and CDR2 FQNENV. V lost 5 bases, J lost 6 bases, and 4 bases stayed unmatched. The CDR3 totals 14 residues. The CDR3 DNA reads as TGTGCCAGCAGCAGACAGGGGGCTAGCAATGAGCAGTTCTTC. Translated: CASSRQGASNEQFF.

This chain connects TRBV16 to TRBJ2-2; a weak D match, TRBD1 (5 bases). In germline, CDR1 is KGHSY, CDR2 FQNENV. Deletions cut 4 bases from V and 0 bases from J, with 9 bases between. The CDR3 is 15 residues long. CDR3 nucleotides: TGTGCCAGCAGCCGGAGCAGGGCGAACACCGGGGAGCTGTTTTTT. This gives the protein CASSRSRANTGELFF. The full variable domain, completed using reference TRBV16 and TRBJ2-2, is GEEVAQTPKHLVRGEGQKAKLYCAPIKGHSYVFWYQQVLKNEFKFLISFQNENVFDETGMPKERFSAKCLPNSPCSLEIQATKLEDSAVYFCASSRSRANTGELFFGEGSRLTVL.

The chain recombines TRBV4-1 with TRBJ2-7, with 9 bases fitting TRBD1. The CDR3 is 15 amino acids. V trimming: 0 bases; J trimming: 3 bases; junction bases outside the gene matches: 3. CDR1 is MGHRA and CDR2 is YSYEKL in the germline V gene. This chain's CDR3 is CASSQEATGGYEQYF. For the CDR3, the DNA is TGCGCCAGCAGCCAAGAGGCGACAGGGGGCTACGAGCAGTACTTC.

CDR3 DNA sequence: TGCAGCGTTGAAGATCCCCCCCTAGCGGGGAGAACAGATACGCAGTATTTT. It yields the protein CSVEDPPLAGRTDTQYF. The chain employs TRBV29-1 and TRBJ2-3; 9 positions match TRBD2. The germline V gene has CDR1 SQVTM and CDR2 ANQGSEA. This CDR3 has 17 amino acids. V shed 0 bases, J shed 3 bases, and the junction held 10 bases outside the gene matches.

This clone showed up just a few times. The CDR3: CAIREVPADYNEQFF. The CDR3 DNA is TGTGCCATCAGGGAGGTTCCGGCGGATTACAATGAGCAGTTCTTC. The chain joins TRBV10-3 to TRBJ2-1, with D possibly being TRBD2 (5 bases). Germline assignment: CDR1 ENHRY and CDR2 SYGVKD. The ends were cut back, 6 bases at V and 4 bases at J, with 16 bases in the middle. The CDR3 runs 15 residues.

The chain combines TRBV24-1 with TRBJ2-3; TRBD1 agrees at 8 bases. Germline loops: CDR1 KGHDR, CDR2 SFDVKD. The CDR3 runs to 16 residues. Germline trimming cut 3 bases from V and 1 base from J; bases unmatched to any gene: 5. The CDR3 DNA reads as TGTGCCACCAGTGATACCGGGACAGGACGCACAGATACGCAGTATTTT. Its translation: CATSDTGTGRTDTQYF.

This CDR3 is CASSIWQAKDEQFF. The CDR3 region has the DNA TGTGCCAGTAGTATATGGCAGGCGAAAGATGAGCAGTTCTTC. The J gene is TRBJ2-1, the V gene TRBV19; D is ambiguous. Trimming shortened V by 2 bases and J by 8 bases, and 13 bases separated the two germline ends. The V gene's germline CDR1 is LNHDA and CDR2 SQIVND (reference sequence). The CDR3 length is 14 residues.

The genes are TRBV14 and TRBJ2-1; 11 nucleotides agree with TRBD2. V lost 3 bases and J lost 2; bases outside the gene matches: 12. The CDR3 covers 19 residues. Germline V CDR1 and CDR2: SGHDN, FVKESK. Here the CDR3 reads CASSHPVSGRAITYNEQFF. In DNA form, the CDR3 reads TGTGCCAGCAGCCACCCAGTTAGCGGGAGGGCCATCACCTACAATGAGCAGTTCTTC.

The chain carries TRBV19 and TRBJ2-7; TRBD1 might be the D (6 bases). Trimming removed 5 bases from V and 3 bases from J, with 11 bases in between. The CDR3 covers 13 residues. In germline, CDR1 is LNHDA, CDR2 SQIVND (reference sequence). In DNA, the CDR3 is TGTGCCAGTAGTGCGGCAGGGGTCTACGAGCAGTACTTC. The encoded protein is CASSAAGVYEQYF.

This chain connects TRBV6-5 to TRBJ2-5; TRBD1 matches 12 bases. Germline CDR1 MNHEY, CDR2 SVGAGI. This CDR3 is 15 amino acids long. V trimming: 5 bases; J trimming: 4 bases; junction bases outside the gene matches: 5. CDR3: CASSTGQGAGETQYF. The DNA for the CDR3 is TGTGCCAGCAGTACGGGACAGGGGGCGGGAGAGACCCAGTACTTC.

J is TRBJ2-5 and V is TRBV3-1 (or the pseudogene TRBV3-2); TRBD2 matches at 10 bases. Germline CDR1 LGHDT, CDR2 YNNKEL (reference sequence). With V trimmed by 5 bases and J by 5 bases, 8 bases remained unmatched. The CDR3 runs to 15 residues. CDR3 sequence: CASSSLAGGLETQYF. CDR3 nucleotide sequence: TGTGCCAGCAGCTCTTTAGCGGGAGGTCTCGAGACCCAGTACTTC.

This chain connects TRBV28 to TRBJ1-5; D is ambiguous. Germline CDR1 MDHEN, CDR2 SYDVKM. There are 13 residues in the CDR3. Trimming cost V 5 bases and J 4 bases, with 9 bases left between them. The CDR3 region is CASSPRLNQPQHF. The CDR3 region has the DNA TGTGCCAGCAGTCCTAGATTGAATCAGCCCCAGCATTTT.

The gene calls are TRBV5-8 and TRBJ1-5; D gene uncertain. Trimming removed 0 bases from V and 3 bases from J, with 16 bases in between. The CDR3 runs 17 residues. CDR1 and CDR2 (germline): SGHTS, YDEGEE. This CDR3 is CASSLGAGLGPNQPQHF. CDR3 coding DNA: TGTGCCAGCAGCTTGGGCGCTGGGCTGGGCCCCAATCAGCCCCAGCATTTT.

The CDR3 coding sequence is TGCGCCAGCAGTGAAGAACTAGCCTACGAGCAGTACTTC. Translating it yields CASSEELAYEQYF. The chain couples TRBV10-1 to TRBJ2-7; possible D gene TRBD2, 5 bases. Germline V gives CDR1 WNHNN, CDR2 SYGVQD (reference sequence). V was clipped by 3 bases and J by 2 bases, with 8 bases between them. The CDR3 length is 13 residues.

The CDR3 coding sequence is TGCGCCAGCAGCACCGGACAGTCGAACACTGAAGCTTTCTTT. Translating it yields CASSTGQSNTEAFF. This chain uses TRBV4-1 with TRBJ1-1; TRBD1 is a possible D gene (6 bases). The CDR3 is 14 amino acids. CDR1 and CDR2 from the germline V gene are MGHRA and YSYEKL. V shed 5 bases and J shed 1 base, with 11 bases lying between them.

This chain uses TRBV12-3 or TRBV12-4 with TRBJ2-5, with 7 bases identical to TRBD1. J gave up 12 bases and V 5 bases, and 9 bases lay outside the gene matches. The CDR3 consists of 12 residues. CDR3: CASSHGQAQEYF. CDR3 sequence (DNA): TGTGCCAGCAGTCACGGACAGGCCCAGGAGTACTTC.

V and J are TRBV28 and TRBJ2-1; the match to TRBD1 covers 8 bases. Germline V gene sequence: CDR1 MDHEN, CDR2 SYDVKM. The CDR3 has 17 residues. V lost 4 bases and J lost 0; bases outside the gene matches: 8. The CDR3 coding sequence is TGTGCCAGCAGTTCTTGGACAGGGATGAGCTCCTACAATGAGCAGTTCTTC. Translating gives CASSSWTGMSSYNEQFF.

This sequence joins TRBV28 and TRBJ1-2; no reliable D call. The CDR3 contains 13 residues. V lost 3 bases to trimming and J lost 6 bases, with 11 bases between them. Germline V CDR1 and CDR2: MDHEN, SYDVKM. CDR3 nucleotides: TGTGCCAGCAGTTTGGAGCCTCTGGATGGCTACACCTTC. This sequence encodes CASSLEPLDGYTF.

This chain links TRBV4-3 with TRBJ1-5, with 7 bases matching TRBD1. Germline V gene data show CDR1 as LGHNA and CDR2 as YSLEER. The CDR3 loop spans 17 amino acids. Trimming cost V 0 bases and J 2 bases; bases outside gene matches: 7. The CDR3, as DNA: TGCGCCAGCAGCCAAGATTTAGGGGGCCAAGGCAATCAGCCCCAGCATTTT. Translation: CASSQDLGGQGNQPQHF.